Here is one T cell receptor beta chain with its context. This clonotype was detected many times. What this receptor recognizes is not known. The sample holds no much larger clone one base away, and base qualities are not on file. This entry is derived from a study of T-cell reconstitution after alpha-beta-depleted transplantation in children (dated by TCRdb to the mid-2010s). Some background on the complete study: Using TCR repertoire profiling, the study quantitatively followed how T-cell immune reconstitution unfolded in children after TCRalphabeta/CD19-depleted allogeneic hematopoietic cell transplantation.

Library preparation employed PCR. The sample was run on an Illumina HiSeq 2500. Molecular barcoding was employed in the preparation of TCR libraries, with unique molecular identifiers being used to normalize TCRbeta repertoire quantification. TCRdb reran the public reads through fastp at Q25 and MiXCR, keeping productive beta chains. Rows are unified per CDR3 protein, each entry keeping the most common DNA and genes. Here the sample has 150,000 to 200,000 distinct CDR3 sequences; 13% to 15% occur a single time. Less than 15% of the sample belongs to the ten largest clones. The CDR3 runs 15 residues from the cysteine to the phenylalanine. The only DNA kept is the CDR3, 45 bases in frame from the first base. Trimming removed 7 bases from V and 3 bases from J; the gene matches leave 12 bases unexplained. The germline V gene gives CDR1 as SGHRS and CDR2 as YFSETQ.

Sequencing used PBMCs from the stem cell graft donor, obtained from the stem cell graft. The TCR was taken from a human donor who donated a stem cell graft to a child with acute lymphoblastic leukemia. The rearranged chain carries TRBV5-1 and TRBJ1-1; a stretch of 7 junction bases matches TRBD1. The CDR3 amino acid sequence is: CASHEPGQDYTEAFF. The sequenced DNA is TGCGCCAGCCACGAACCTGGACAGGATTACACTGAAGCTTTCTTT.